A single sample is the source of the 10 T cell receptor beta chains below, sequenced in a study of T cells in Graves' hyperthyroidism and ophthalmopathy. What was amplified from RNA transcripts were TCR beta CDR3 regions. The study used the HTBI primer set for a first-round RT-PCR of the TCR CDR3. A single record per CDR3 protein comes from TCRdb applying MiXCR to the multiplex PCR reads. The sample lists roughly 650,000 distinct CDR3 sequences, roughly 16% occurring once. Sample: blood. All receptors come from a woman between 40 and 55 years old with Graves' ophthalmopathy.

This clonotype was detected ten times or more. This sequence joins TRBV3-1 and TRBJ2-7, with TRBD2 identical over 13 bases. CDR1 is LGHDT, CDR2 YNNKEL, per germline (reference sequence). The CDR3 has 15 residues. The ends lost 4 bases at V and 3 bases at J; junction bases unmatched: 3. The CDR3 loop is CASSRRTSGSYEQYF. DNA for the CDR3: TGTGCCAGCAGCCGTAGGACTAGCGGGAGCTACGAGCAGTACTTC.

This clonotype occurred a few times. The chain has TRBV7-9 and TRBJ2-1; no reliable D call. Between the trimmed V and J ends, which lost 6 bases and 0 bases, there was a span of 12 bases. This CDR3 region has 15 residues. Germline V lookup: CDR1 SEHNR, CDR2 FQNEAQ (reference sequence). DNA for the CDR3: TGTGCCAGCAGTTCATCTCGGAGCTCCTACAATGAGCAGTTCTTC. It is translated as CASSSSRSSYNEQFF.

There are many counts of this clonotype. The V and J genes are TRBV20-1 and TRBJ1-4, with D unclear. CDR3 size: 13 residues. Germline CDR1 and CDR2: DFQATT and SNEGSKA (reference sequence). Trimming stripped 3 bases from V and 8 bases from J, with 13 bases between. The CDR3 loop reads CSASYYGREKLFF. CDR3 nucleotide sequence: TGCAGTGCTAGCTATTACGGTCGCGAAAAACTGTTTTTT.

For the CDR3, the DNA is TGTGCCACCGTCCGATCACAGGGCTCCGGGCCCCTCCACTTT. Its protein product is CATVRSQGSGPLHF. The chain is built from TRBV28 and TRBJ1-6, with a tentative D call TRBD1 (6 bases). Trimming cost V 10 bases and J 13 bases, with 23 bases left between them. CDR3 length: 14 amino acids. CDR1 is MDHEN and CDR2 is SYDVKM in the germline V gene.

About this clonotype itself: This may come from a read error, since a much larger clone is one base off. The J gene is TRBJ2-5, the V gene TRBV3-1, with 9 bases matching TRBD2. Unmatched junction bases numbered 10, after V lost 2 bases and J lost 3 bases. The germline CDR1 and CDR2 sequences are LGHDT and YNNKEL (reference sequence). The CDR3 length is 17 residues. The CDR3 is CASSQLSSGSWKETQYF. The CDR3 DNA is TGTGCCAGCAGCCAACTTAGTAGCGGGAGTTGGAAAGAGACCCAGTACTTC.

The CDR3 protein is CASRYSLHTDTQYF. The DNA of the CDR3 is TGTGCCAGCAGGTATTCACTTCACACAGATACGCAGTATTTT. This sequence joins TRBV3-1 and TRBJ2-3; D gene ambiguous. The CDR3 length is 14 residues. Trimming removed 6 bases at V and 2 bases at J, with 12 bases between. Germline assignment: CDR1 LGHDT and CDR2 YNNKEL (reference sequence).

This chain uses TRBV7-9 with TRBJ1-2, with D unresolved. CDR3 size: 12 residues. Between the trimmed V and J ends, which lost 6 bases and 3 bases, there was a span of 8 bases. Germline CDR1 SEHNR, CDR2 FQNEAQ (reference sequence). The CDR3 bases are TGTGCCAGCAGGGCTACAGACTATGGCTACACCTTC. Its translation: CASRATDYGYTF.

This clonotype was observed at least ten times. The CDR3 coding sequence is TGCGCCAGCGGCCAGGGTGTTGAGCTAGATACGCAGTATTTT. Protein product: CASGQGVELDTQYF. The chain couples TRBV5-1 to TRBJ2-3; D might be TRBD1 (5 bases). The CDR3 length is 14 residues. V lost 7 bases and J 5 bases, leaving 17 bases between the germline ends. CDR1 and CDR2 (germline): SGHRS, YFSETQ.

The table lists this clonotype with a few counts. The chain couples TRBV6-1 to TRBJ1-2; tentative D call: TRBD1 (5 bases). This CDR3 has 14 amino acids. Germline CDR1 and CDR2: MNHNS and SASEGT. Trimming cost V 0 bases and J 4 bases, with 9 bases left between them. CDR3 residues: CASSEARGLYGYTF. The DNA of the CDR3 is TGTGCCAGCAGTGAAGCGAGGGGACTCTATGGCTACACCTTC.

In its sample, this clonotype was seen a few times. The rearrangement links TRBV15 to TRBJ1-5, with no clear D. V lost 0 bases, J lost 3 bases, and 9 bases lay in between. CDR1 and CDR2 from the germline V gene are LNHNV and YYDKDF (reference sequence). The CDR3 length is 15 residues. The CDR3 DNA reads TGTGCCACCAGCAGAGATCAAGGGATCAATCAGCCCCAGCATTTT. It encodes CATSRDQGINQPQHF.